This T cell receptor beta chain was observed in a study of identical twins. From the 5' RACE reads, TCRdb called clonotypes with MiXCR, one entry per CDR3 protein. This sample has about 220,000 distinct CDR3 sequences, with 6% to 7% found just once. Another study also made use of these data, one on T cells expressing NK-cell markers. This second study notes: In a handful of donors, dominant NKG2C+ clonotypes were roughly 1.0-7.0% of CD8+ T cells.

The receptor was isolated from a woman aged 18-29 years in good health. Material for sequencing was CD8+ T cells sorted from blood.

CDR3 sequence: CASTGTSSHEQYF. In nucleotides, the CDR3 is TGTGCCAGCACCGGGACTAGCTCTCACGAGCAGTACTTC. J is TRBJ2-7 and V is TRBV6-6, with 9 nucleotides matching TRBD2. This CDR3 contains 13 residues. Germline loops: CDR1 MNHNY, CDR2 SVGAGI (reference sequence). Trimming removed 7 bases from V and 5 bases from J; junction bases left unmatched: 6.